This T cell receptor beta chain was profiled in a study of T cells in Graves' hyperthyroidism and ophthalmopathy. This clonotype was recorded only once. The germline V gene has CDR1 SEHNR and CDR2 FQNEAQ (reference sequence). This CDR3 has 17 amino acids. V was trimmed by 1 base and J by 4 bases, leaving 19 bases between them. What was amplified from RNA transcripts were TCR beta CDR3 regions. Carried out on the TCR CDR3, a first-round RT-PCR used the HTBI primer set. TCRdb called the multiplex PCR reads again in MiXCR, with one record for every CDR3 protein. The table lists around 380,000 distinct CDR3 sequences, 13% of them singletons, with roughly 20% in the top ten. Uncontrolled infection, other autoimmune disease, pregnancy or lactation led to exclusion. Out of approximately 10 ml of fresh peripheral blood came the PBMCs.

This clonotype originated in a man younger than 45 with Graves' hyperthyroidism that later progressed to Graves' ophthalmopathy. The chain uses TRBV7-9 and TRBJ1-2; D might be TRBD1 (6 bases). Material: blood. The CDR3 DNA follows: TGTGCCAGCAGCTTAGGGGGGGGACACCCTGCTGTCTATGGCTACACCTTC. This sequence encodes CASSLGGGHPAVYGYTF.